This TCR beta chain was observed in a study of T cells in Graves' hyperthyroidism and ophthalmopathy. Researchers amplified the TCR beta CDR3 regions from RNA transcripts. The TCR CDR3 was amplified in a first-round RT-PCR using the HTBI primer set. TCRdb passed the multiplex PCR reads through MiXCR, listing each CDR3 protein once. The repertoire holds about 770,000 distinct CDR3 sequences, with around a sixth as singletons. Diagnoses rested on clinical symptoms, serum thyroxine and TRAb, thyroid ultrasound and orbital computed tomography. The CDR3 has 15 amino acids. Germline CDR1 LGHDT, CDR2 YNNKEL (reference sequence). Notes on this clonotype: Mismatch with germline at one junction end may stem from a read error.

The gene calls are TRBV3-1 and TRBJ2-1; 13 nucleotides agree with TRBD2. Sequencing was performed on blood. This clonotype originated in a woman aged 45-60 years with Graves' hyperthyroidism that later progressed to Graves' ophthalmopathy. CDR3 nucleotide sequence: TGTGCCAGCAGCCTGCCGGGACTAGCGGGGAATGAGCGGTTCTTC. Encoded protein: CASSLPGLAGNERFF.